Each of the 18 T cell receptor beta chains below was sequenced from the same sample in a study of T cell responses to AZD1222 COVID-19 vaccine. Data came from immunoSEQ multiplex PCR; TCRdb stores just in-frame clones and leaves some out. This table has roughly 100,000 clones, 86% appearing once. The source was peripheral blood, collected on day 0 of AZD1222 vaccination. These receptor sequences come from an adult in good health.

Turning to this clone: Compared with germline, one end of the junction differs, possibly owing to a read error. The genes are TRBV7-7 and TRBJ2-1; a possible D gene is TRBD1 (6 bases). The V gene's germline CDR1 is SSHAT and CDR2 FNYEAQ (reference sequence). This CDR3 comprises 16 residues. CDR3 in amino acids: CASSLVWGPPSNEQFF. Here the CDR3 DNA reads TGTGCTAGCAGCTTAGTTTGGGGGCCCCCGTCGAATGAGCAGTTCTTC.

The genes are TRBV7-8 and TRBJ2-2; D gene uncertain. The germline V gene encodes CDR1 SGHVS and CDR2 FQNEAQ. CDR3 length: 12 residues. The V end was cut by 2 bases, the J end by 6 bases, with 4 bases between. In nucleotides, the CDR3 is TGTGCCAGCAGCTTACGCTCCGGGGAGCTGTTTTTT. Translation gives CASSLRSGELFF.

The chain has TRBV6-2 or TRBV6-3 and TRBJ2-5; D gene unclear. Germline assignment: CDR1 MNHEY and CDR2 SVGEGT. CDR3 length equals 14 residues. V was shortened by 1 base and J by 0 bases, with 6 bases between the two germline ends. The CDR3 spells CASSYLEYQETQYF. The CDR3 bases are TGTGCCAGCAGTTACTTGGAGTACCAAGAGACCCAGTACTTC.

The V and J genes are TRBV10-3 and TRBJ1-1; D is perhaps TRBD1 (6 bases). The germline V and J ends were trimmed by 6 bases and 2 bases, with 13 bases remaining between them. This CDR3 comprises 14 residues. Germline loops: CDR1 ENHRY, CDR2 SYGVKD. The CDR3 reads CAIRDGTTNTEAFF. CDR3 nucleotide sequence: TGTGCCATCAGAGACGGGACAACTAACACTGAAGCTTTCTTT.

This chain joins TRBV27 and TRBJ1-5; D is undetermined. CDR3 size: 14 residues. The germline V gene has CDR1 MNHEY and CDR2 SMNVEV (reference sequence). V was trimmed by 0 bases and J by 9 bases, leaving 12 bases between them. CDR3 sequence reads: CASSLSAGRVPQHF. Here the CDR3 DNA reads TGTGCCAGCAGTTTATCCGCCGGGAGGGTGCCCCAGCATTTT.

In DNA, the CDR3 is TGTGCCAGCAGCCAATCGGACGGGGATTCCTACGAGCAGTACTTC. This encodes CASSQSDGDSYEQYF. V is TRBV4-2 and J is TRBJ2-7; D might be TRBD2 (5 bases). V shed 2 bases and J shed 1 base, with 12 bases lying between them. The CDR3 length is 15 residues. Germline CDR1 LGHNA, CDR2 YNFKEQ.

This chain uses TRBV15 with TRBJ1-5; D gene unclear. The V gene's germline CDR1 is LNHNV and CDR2 YYDKDF (reference sequence). Trimming removed 0 bases from V and 4 bases from J, with 4 bases in between. This CDR3 spans 13 amino acids. The chain's CDR3 is CATSRDVNQPQHF. The DNA of the CDR3 is TGTGCCACCAGCAGAGATGTAAATCAGCCCCAGCATTTT.

This chain connects TRBV19 to TRBJ2-7; D is perhaps TRBD2 (5 bases). Germline V gene sequence: CDR1 LNHDA, CDR2 SQIVND (reference sequence). The V end lost 1 base, the J end lost 2 bases, and 12 bases lay between the germline ends. The CDR3 runs to 15 residues. The CDR3 region has the DNA TGTGCCAGTAGTATAGGGGGAGCTCCTACCTACGAGCAGTACTTC. Amino acids: CASSIGGAPTYEQYF.

The chain employs TRBV28 and TRBJ1-2; D call uncertain. Trimming stripped 3 bases from V and 3 bases from J, with 5 bases between. The CDR3 runs to 12 residues. Per germline, CDR1 MDHEN and CDR2 SYDVKM. The CDR3 sequence is CASSFRDYGYTF. CDR3 nucleotides: TGTGCCAGCAGTTTCCGAGACTATGGCTACACCTTC.

The gene calls are TRBV6-2 or TRBV6-3 and TRBJ2-2; 8 bases align to TRBD2. This CDR3 has 15 residues. CDR1 and CDR2 (germline): MNHEY, SVGEGT. Losses at the gene ends were 4 bases for V and 6 bases for J; bases not matched to a gene: 7. CDR3 residues: CASSSLAGVSGELFF. The DNA of the CDR3 is TGTGCCAGCAGTTCCCTAGCGGGCGTTTCCGGGGAGCTGTTTTTT.

This chain connects TRBV19 to TRBJ2-3; 14 nucleotides line up with TRBD2. The CDR3 is made up of 16 amino acids. Germline V gives CDR1 LNHDA, CDR2 SQIVND (reference sequence). V gave up 5 bases and J gave up 9 bases; unmatched junction bases: 10. The DNA of the CDR3 is TGTGCCAGTAGTGCCCCGACTAGCGGGGGGGCCGGGACGCAGTATTTT. As protein: CASSAPTSGGAGTQYF.

The genes are TRBV9 and TRBJ1-5; unclear D gene. Germline CDR1 is SGDLS and CDR2 is YYNGEE. This CDR3 contains 15 residues. V was cut by 4 bases and J by 3 bases, with 14 bases left in between. CDR3 in amino acids: CASSQRPGFNQPQHF. The CDR3 DNA sequence: TGTGCCAGCAGCCAACGGCCGGGCTTCAATCAGCCCCAGCATTTT.

The chain couples TRBV18 to TRBJ1-1; D call uncertain. Germline CDR1 reads KGHSH; CDR2 reads LQKENI. Trimming removed 5 bases from V and 3 bases from J, with 4 bases in between. The CDR3 sequence is 11 residues long. The CDR3 bases are TGTGCCAGCTCAGGGGACACTGAAGCTTTCTTT. This sequence encodes CASSGDTEAFF.

The rearrangement joins TRBV3-1 (or the pseudogene TRBV3-2) to TRBJ1-1; D remains unclear. Germline CDR1 reads LGHDT; CDR2 reads YNNKEL (reference sequence). Trimming pared 4 bases from V and 2 bases from J, leaving 11 bases between. This CDR3 spans 14 amino acids. CDR3 residues: CASSPLQSNTEAFF. CDR3 nucleotides: TGTGCCAGCAGCCCATTACAGAGTAACACTGAAGCTTTCTTT.

The chain couples TRBV6-5 to TRBJ1-5; 7 positions agree with TRBD1. The germline CDR1 and CDR2 sequences are MNHEY and SVGAGI. V was pared by 6 bases and J by 9 bases, with 11 bases of the junction left unmatched. The CDR3 has 14 residues. CDR3: CASSNDRASRPQHF. The CDR3 region has the DNA TGTGCCAGCAGCAACGACAGGGCCTCCCGGCCCCAGCATTTT.

The gene calls are TRBV29-1 and TRBJ2-7, with D possibly being TRBD1 (6 bases). The ends were cut back, 5 bases at V and 2 bases at J, with 13 bases in the middle. The germline V gene encodes CDR1 SQVTM and CDR2 ANQGSEA. This CDR3 has 13 amino acids. Here the CDR3 reads CSVRQGFTYEQYF. The CDR3 DNA sequence: TGCAGCGTTCGGCAGGGGTTTACCTACGAGCAGTACTTC.

This chain joins TRBV5-1 and TRBJ2-5; D may be TRBD1 (6 bases). Germline CDR1 reads SGHRS; CDR2 reads YFSETQ. V lost 2 bases, J lost 2 bases, and 10 bases lay in between. The CDR3 has 14 amino acids. In DNA, the CDR3 is TGCGCCAGCAGCTTCGGACAGATGCAAGAGACCCAGTACTTC. Its translation: CASSFGQMQETQYF.

The J gene is TRBJ2-7, the V gene TRBV2; 9 nucleotides match TRBD1. Germline V CDR1 and CDR2: SNHLY, FYNNEI. CDR3 length: 14 residues. V was clipped by 6 bases and J by 7 bases; unmatched bases: 10. The chain's CDR3 is CASSSGTGIREQYF. DNA of the CDR3: TGTGCCAGCAGCTCCGGGACAGGGATTCGGGAGCAGTACTTC.